This record looks at one T cell receptor beta chain sequence and its context. Its recognized antigen is unknown. Base-call qualities are not available, and no considerably larger clone is one nucleotide away. The data were obtained in a study of T-cell reconstitution after alpha-beta-depleted transplantation in children (dated by TCRdb to 2015 to 2016). Context from the whole study: The study quantitatively tracked T-cell immune reconstitution after TCRalphabeta/CD19-depleted allogeneic hematopoietic cell transplantation in children using TCR repertoire profiling.

To prepare the library, PCR was applied. The data were produced on an Illumina HiSeq 2500. To normalize quantification of the TCRbeta repertoire, the TCR libraries were built with molecular barcoding that relied on unique molecular identifiers. Through fastp at Q25 and MiXCR, TCRdb rebuilt clones from the public reads, retaining in-frame beta chains. Duplicate CDR3 protein sequences are folded into a single record with the most common DNA and genes. The sample table records 200,000 to 250,000 distinct CDR3 sequences; approximately 12% of these occur just once. About 2.6% of the sample is held by the ten biggest clonotypes. The CDR3 holds 17 amino acids from the cysteine to the phenylalanine. Solely the CDR3 DNA is kept, with 51 bases framed from the first base. For this chain, trimming is 6 bases at the V end and 3 bases at the J end, and the number of junction bases without a gene match is 15. CDR1 is given as MNHEY and CDR2 as SMNVEV, both from the germline V gene (reference sequence).

The source of this sequence is a human donor who donated a stem cell graft to a child with acute lymphoblastic leukemia. The sequenced sample was PBMCs from the stem cell graft donor, obtained from the stem cell graft. This receptor chain uses TRBV27 and TRBJ2-7; TRBD1 lines up with 9 middle nucleotides. At the DNA level, the sequence is TGTGCCAGCAGCCGAGGAAGGGACAGGGTAACGGACTACGAGCAGTACTTC. Its product reads: CASSRGRDRVTDYEQYF.